Each of the 2 T cell receptor beta chains below was sequenced from the same sample in a study of spatial heterogeneity in lung cancer. Antigens for these TCRs are unknown. Findings of the study overall: The study found that expanded intratumoral alpha and beta TCR counts tracked tumor mutation counts.

Time point defined: sample taken at primary tumor resection. TCRdb re-derived calls from the 5' RACE reads in MiXCR, one entry per CDR3 protein. The data show under 15,000 distinct CDR3 sequences, more than 5% seen once. The starting material was lung tumor tissue, obtained at surgery. The receptors derive from a female donor with early-stage non-small cell lung cancer.

This clonotype was counted ten times or more. This beta chain is an unintended read in a library built for alpha chains; its size means little. The V call is TRBV6-1, the J call TRBJ1-1; 7 bases align to TRBD1. J lost 3 bases, V lost 1 base, and 5 bases had no gene match. Germline V lookup: CDR1 MNHNS, CDR2 SASEGT. The length of the CDR3 is 15 residues. DNA for the CDR3: TGTGCCAGCAGTGAAGACTGGCAGGGGGACACTGAAGCTTTCTTT. Translation gives CASSEDWQGDTEAFF.

This clonotype was seen repeatedly, ten times or more. This beta chain represents an off-target read in a library built for alpha chains; its size is of limited meaning. The chain recombines TRBV6-5 with TRBJ2-7; 12 nucleotides align to TRBD2. Germline V gene lookup returns CDR1 MNHEY and CDR2 SVGAGI. The CDR3 has 15 amino acids. V dropped 2 bases and J dropped 4; count of bases not matched to a gene: 3. CDR3 sequence (DNA): TGTGCCAGCAGTTACCTAGCGGGGGGGTTTTACGAGCAGTACTTC. Its protein is CASSYLAGGFYEQYF.